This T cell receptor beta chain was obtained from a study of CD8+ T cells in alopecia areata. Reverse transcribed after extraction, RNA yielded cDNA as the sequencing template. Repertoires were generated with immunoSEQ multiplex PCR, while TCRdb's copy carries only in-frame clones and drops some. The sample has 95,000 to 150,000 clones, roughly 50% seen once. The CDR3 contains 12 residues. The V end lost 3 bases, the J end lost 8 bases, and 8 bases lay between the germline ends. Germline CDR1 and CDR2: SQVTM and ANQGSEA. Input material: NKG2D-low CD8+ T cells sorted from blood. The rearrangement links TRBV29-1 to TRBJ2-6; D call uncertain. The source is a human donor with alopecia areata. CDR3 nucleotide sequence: TGCAGCGTTGAGCTGGATACCAACGTCCTGACTTTC. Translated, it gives CSVELDTNVLTF. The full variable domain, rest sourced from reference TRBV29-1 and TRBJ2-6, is SAVISQKPSRDICQRGTSLTIQCQVDSQVTMMFWYRQQPGQSLTLIATANQGSEATYESGFVIDKFPISRPNLTFSTLTVSNMSPEDSSIYLCSVELDTNVLTFGAGSRLTVL.